This T cell receptor (beta chain) originates from a study of regulatory T cells in long-lasting Graves disease. Regarding the study as a whole: A limited number of samples was an acknowledged limitation. There were preferences for TRBV28, TRBJ1-2 and TRBJ2-5 in persistent disease. Lower TCR diversity was seen in persistent Graves' patients than in newly diagnosed ones.

Both iRepertoire HTBI primers and Arm-PCR of CDR3 regions were used to build the TCR beta libraries. TCRdb passed the multiplex PCR reads through MiXCR, listing each CDR3 protein once. The sample yields approximately 460,000 distinct CDR3 sequences, about a sixth seen once. This clonotype was seen a single time. The antigen remains unidentified. V shed 2 bases and J 6 bases; nucleotides not matched to a gene: 6. CDR1 LGHNA and CDR2 YSLEER come from the germline V gene. The CDR3 runs 14 residues. As to time point: newly diagnosed GD, antithyroid drugs for less than 3 months. Preparation of the TCR library used RNA extracted from PBMCs. A further study also used this sample, focusing on T cells in Graves' hyperthyroidism and ophthalmopathy. Per that study: The HTBI set primed first-round TCR CDR3 RT-PCR.

The chain is built from TRBV4-3 and TRBJ2-7; 8 nucleotides match TRBD2. The sample consisted of peripheral blood mononuclear cells (PBMCs), taken at new diagnosis, from a patient treated with antithyroid drugs. The TCR comes from a woman in her 30s with Graves disease. CDR3: CASSQSGTRSEQYF. CDR3 DNA: TGCGCCAGCAGCCAATCCGGGACTAGGAGCGAGCAGTACTTC.